Presented here are 20 T cell receptor beta chains from one specimen sequenced in a study of patients and donors after allogeneic stem cell transplantation (dated by TCRdb to about 2020). Library construction relied on RT-PCR. The instrument was a NextSeq 550. The public reads were reanalyzed by TCRdb: fastp trimming at Q25, MiXCR alignment, in-frame beta chains only. Rows matching on CDR3 protein sequence are summarized as one entry with the most common DNA and genes. This sample has 70,000 or so distinct CDR3 sequences in its table, and about 26% of those were observed once. The top ten hold roughly 29% of the sample. Sequenced input: blood, either unsorted or a sorted T cell fraction (not recorded which). The receptor set was obtained from a human donor who was either an allogeneic HSCT recipient or a stem cell or donor lymphocyte infusion donor (not recorded which). It is not recorded whose cells these are; they may come from a transplant donor.

In this sample, this clonotype turned up many times. The chain is built from TRBV7-9 and TRBJ1-5; TRBD1 is a possible D gene (5 bases). V gave up 5 bases and J gave up 4 bases, with 12 bases separating them. The CDR3 is made up of 14 amino acids. Germline V lookup: CDR1 SEHNR, CDR2 FQNEAQ (reference sequence). The CDR3 region has the DNA TGTGCCAGCAGCCCATTACGGGGGAATCAGCCCCAGCATTTT. The encoded protein is CASSPLRGNQPQHF.

The rearrangement joins TRBV10-3 to TRBJ2-7; 10 bases are shared with TRBD1. Germline V CDR1 and CDR2: ENHRY, SYGVKD. Trimming removed 8 bases from V and 5 bases from J; junction bases left unmatched: 3. The CDR3 extends over 12 amino acids. The CDR3 DNA follows: TGTGCCATCCGCGGACAGGGGGACGAGCAGTACTTC. Amino acid sequence: CAIRGQGDEQYF.

This clonotype came up once. V usage is TRBV5-1 and J usage is TRBJ2-1, with 12 bases aligning to TRBD2. Germline CDR1 SGHRS, CDR2 YFSETQ. The trim removed 5 bases at V and 2 bases at J, leaving 11 bases unmatched. CDR3 length: 18 residues. CDR3 in DNA: TGCGCCAGCAGGACCTCTCGACTAGCGGGAGACCCCTACAATGAGCAGTTCTTC. It encodes CASRTSRLAGDPYNEQFF.

On this clonotype: Since a much larger clone is just one base distant, this may be a read error. This chain uses TRBV7-2 with TRBJ1-5; unclear D gene. V was pared by 3 bases and J by 2 bases, with 8 bases between. CDR3 size: 14 residues. Germline V lookup: CDR1 SGHTA, CDR2 FQGNSA. The CDR3 nucleotides are TGTGCCAGCAGCTTTCAGGTTGGCAATCAGCCCCAGCATTTT. It codes for CASSFQVGNQPQHF.

The chain has TRBV19 and TRBJ2-6, with D possibly being TRBD1 (5 bases). V lost 8 bases and J 2 bases, leaving 16 bases between the germline ends. Germline-derived CDR1 and CDR2 are LNHDA and SQIVND (reference sequence). The CDR3 sequence is 16 residues long. CDR3 in amino acids: CASYRREGAGANVLTF. The DNA of the CDR3 is TGTGCCAGTTACCGCAGGGAAGGGGCTGGGGCCAACGTCCTGACTTTC.

The chain uses TRBV29-1 and TRBJ2-7, with 7 bases aligning to TRBD1. The CDR3 has 14 residues. The germline V gene encodes CDR1 SQVTM and CDR2 ANQGSEA. The V gene end was trimmed by 8 bases and the J gene end by 3 bases; junction bases not matched to a gene: 13. CDR3 DNA sequence: TGCAGCTTCCCTCCTACCGGGACAGACTACGAGCAGTACTTC. Protein: CSFPPTGTDYEQYF.

The gene calls are TRBV20-1 and TRBJ2-1; maybe TRBD2 (8 bases). Trimming took 6 bases from V and 4 from J, leaving 19 bases between them. The germline V gene has CDR1 DFQATT and CDR2 SNEGSKA (reference sequence). The CDR3 has 15 residues. CDR3 nucleotide sequence: TGCAGTGCCAGGGGGGCGGGAGGTCCTTACAATGAGCAGTTCTTC. Its translation: CSARGAGGPYNEQFF.

The chain employs TRBV7-8 and TRBJ1-2; 9 positions agree with TRBD1. The V and J ends lost 5 bases and 8 bases, in that order; junction bases with no gene match: 12. This CDR3 is built from 15 residues. From germline, CDR1 is SGHVS and CDR2 FQNEAQ. For the CDR3, the DNA is TGTGCCAGCAGCAGCGGGACAGGGCCCGCTTGGGGCTACACCTTC. Translating it yields CASSSGTGPAWGYTF.

The CDR3 DNA reads as TGTGCCAGCAGCGCCACAGGGGTAGTGGTTTACAATGAGCAGTTCTTC. Its protein is CASSATGVVVYNEQFF. This chain links TRBV9 with TRBJ2-1; 7 nucleotides align to TRBD1. This CDR3 is 16 amino acids long. The germline V gene has CDR1 SGDLS and CDR2 YYNGEE. V was clipped by 3 bases and J by 4 bases; unmatched bases: 10.

This chain connects TRBV7-9 to TRBJ2-7; D is uncertain. This CDR3 is built from 14 residues. Trimming stripped 5 bases from V and 0 bases from J, with 11 bases between. CDR1 and CDR2 from the germline V gene are SEHNR and FQNEAQ (reference sequence). The CDR3 loop is CASSLSGTSYEQYF. CDR3 coding DNA: TGTGCCAGCAGCCTATCGGGTACCTCCTACGAGCAGTACTTC.

As regards this clonotype: The junction departs from germline at one end; a sequencing error may be responsible. V gene TRBV30 combines with J gene TRBJ1-6, with 8 bases aligning to TRBD1. CDR3 length equals 16 residues. The germline gives CDR1 GTSNPN, CDR2 SVGIG (reference sequence). CDR3 residues: CAWSSGQGFYNSPLRF. Written as DNA, the CDR3 is TGTGCCTGGAGTTCCGGACAGGGCTTCTATAATTCACCCCTCCGCTTT.

This clonotype was seen at least ten times. The gene calls are TRBV12-3 or TRBV12-4 and TRBJ2-5; possible D gene TRBD2, 5 bases. V was cut by 5 bases and J by 4 bases, with 14 bases left in between. CDR3 length equals 14 residues. In DNA, the CDR3 is TGTGCCAGCAGTCTCCGGACTTTAGGAGAGACCCAGTACTTC. This gives the protein CASSLRTLGETQYF.

The chain couples TRBV12-3 or TRBV12-4 to TRBJ1-1, with unresolved D. CDR3 length: 14 residues. The V gene lost 3 bases and the J gene lost 5 bases, with 13 bases spanning the gap. The CDR3 loop reads CASSFFGVRTEAFF. In DNA, the CDR3 is TGTGCCAGCAGTTTTTTTGGAGTCCGGACTGAAGCTTTCTTT.

This rearrangement joins TRBV10-3 to TRBJ2-7; 7 nucleotides align to TRBD1. Germline V gene lookup returns CDR1 ENHRY and CDR2 SYGVKD. Trimming cost V 4 bases and J 1 base; bases outside gene matches: 16. The CDR3 is made up of 18 amino acids. The CDR3 nucleotides read TGTGCCATCAGTGCCCCGGAGGCCCGGACAGGAGCTTCCTACGAGCAGTACTTC. Residues: CAISAPEARTGASYEQYF.

This clonotype was picked up many times. J is TRBJ2-2 and V is TRBV6-5; the match to TRBD2 covers 8 bases. With 8 bases clipped from V and 0 bases from J, the junction kept 8 bases outside the gene matches. CDR3 length: 16 residues. CDR1 is MNHEY, CDR2 SVGAGI, per germline. The CDR3 DNA follows: TGTGCCAGCTGGCGGGGGGCGGCCACGAACACCGGGGAGCTGTTTTTT. It translates to CASWRGAATNTGELFF.

This clonotype was seen a few times. The V and J genes are TRBV4-2 and TRBJ2-7; 7 bases match TRBD2. Germline V CDR1 and CDR2: LGHNA, YNFKEQ. This CDR3 comprises 15 residues. Trimming removed 4 bases from V and 4 bases from J; junction bases left unmatched: 10. CDR3 loop: CASSPGGATGYEQYF. The CDR3, as DNA: TGTGCCAGCAGCCCGGGGGGAGCGACGGGTTACGAGCAGTACTTC.

The rearrangement joins TRBV6-5 to TRBJ1-3, with D possibly TRBD1 on 5 matching bases. V gave up 0 bases and J gave up 4 bases, with 13 bases separating them. The CDR3 extends over 16 amino acids. The germline V gene encodes CDR1 MNHEY and CDR2 SVGAGI. The CDR3 DNA reads as TGTGCCAGCAGTTACTCGGCAGGGCTTGACGGAAACACCATATATTTT. This translates into CASSYSAGLDGNTIYF.

The chain uses TRBV7-9 and TRBJ1-1; D ambiguous. In germline, CDR1 is SEHNR, CDR2 FQNEAQ (reference sequence). Trimming pared 5 bases from V and 4 bases from J, leaving 8 bases between. This CDR3 contains 12 residues. For the CDR3, the DNA is TGTGCCAGCAGCCGGGGAAGCACTGAAGCTTTCTTT. Its protein product is CASSRGSTEAFF.

This clonotype is a singleton in its sample. The chain has TRBV11-3 and TRBJ2-1; D not resolved. The germline V gene encodes CDR1 SGHNT and CDR2 YENEEA. The V and J ends lost 0 bases and 7 bases respectively, with 16 bases between them. The CDR3 runs to 16 residues. CDR3 sequence reads: CASSLDAETFRNEQFF. As DNA, the CDR3 is TGTGCCAGCAGCTTAGATGCGGAGACCTTCCGAAATGAGCAGTTCTTC.

This clonotype was recorded at least ten times. The chain couples TRBV4-3 to TRBJ1-3; no definite D call. The length of the CDR3 is 13 residues. Germline CDR1 reads LGHNA; CDR2 reads YSLEER. V dropped 0 bases and J dropped 5 bases, with 5 bases sitting between them. For the CDR3, the DNA is TGCGCCAGCAGCCAAGAAACCAGAAACACCATATATTTT. As protein: CASSQETRNTIYF.